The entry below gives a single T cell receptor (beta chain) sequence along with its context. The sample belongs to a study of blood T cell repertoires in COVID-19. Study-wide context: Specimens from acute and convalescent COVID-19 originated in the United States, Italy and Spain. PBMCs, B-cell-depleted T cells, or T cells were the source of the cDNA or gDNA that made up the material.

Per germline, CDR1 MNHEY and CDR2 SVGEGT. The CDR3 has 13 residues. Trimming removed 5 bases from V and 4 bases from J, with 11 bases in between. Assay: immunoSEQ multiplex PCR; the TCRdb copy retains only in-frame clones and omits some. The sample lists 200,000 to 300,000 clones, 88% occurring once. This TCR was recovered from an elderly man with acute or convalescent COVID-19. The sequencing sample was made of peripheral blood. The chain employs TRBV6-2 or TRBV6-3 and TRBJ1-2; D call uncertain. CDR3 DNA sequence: TGTGCCAGCAGTCAGGACGGAGGCTATGGCTACACCTTC. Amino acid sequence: CASSQDGGYGYTF.